These T cell receptor beta chains were read from a single sample in a study of T-cell reconstitution after alpha-beta-depleted transplantation in children. TCRdb itself ran the PCR reads through MiXCR, one entry per CDR3 protein. The sample consists of more than 200,000 distinct CDR3 sequences, roughly 26% of them appearing once. The specimen comprised PBMCs, sampled before TCRalphabeta/CD19-depleted stem cell transplant. These receptors all come from a girl aged 2-10 years with Fanconi anemia, due to receive a stem cell transplant. Both conserved end residues are part of each CDR3. Each record gives: V gene, clone size, J gene, D gene, CDR3 DNA, CDR3 protein. D genes are given only for firm matches. Clone size, where shown, is once, few, many, or a class for clones that have expanded.

v_call: TRBV4-2
clone_size: many
j_call: TRBJ2-1
d_call: NA
cdr3_nt: TGTGCCAGCATGAAGGGGGAGGTAAACAATGAGCAGTTCTTC
cdr3_aa: CASMKGEVNNEQFF

v_call: TRBV20-1
clone_size: NA
j_call: TRBJ2-7
d_call: TRBD2
cdr3_nt: TGCAGTGCTAGGGCTGGCGGGACTAGCTACGAGCAGTACTTC
cdr3_aa: CSARAGGTSYEQYF

v_call: TRBV18
clone_size: few
j_call: TRBJ1-6
d_call: NA
cdr3_nt: TGTGCCAGCTCACCAGGATCCTATAATTCACCCCTCCACTTT
cdr3_aa: CASSPGSYNSPLHF

v_call: TRBV5-1
clone_size: many
j_call: TRBJ2-1
d_call: TRBD2
cdr3_nt: TGCGCCAGCGAAGCGGGAGGGCGTTACAATGAGCAGTTCTTC
cdr3_aa: CASEAGGRYNEQFF

v_call: TRBV14
clone_size: few
j_call: TRBJ1-2
d_call: NA
cdr3_nt: TGTGCCAGCAGCCAAGACTTGGGCAGAAGCTATGGCTACACCTTC
cdr3_aa: CASSQDLGRSYGYTF

v_call: TRBV6-5
clone_size: many
j_call: TRBJ2-7
d_call: NA
cdr3_nt: TGTGCCAGCAGTAGCCGACAGGAGTACGAGCAGTACTTC
cdr3_aa: CASSSRQEYEQYF

v_call: TRBV2
clone_size: NA
j_call: TRBJ2-3
d_call: NA
cdr3_nt: TGTGCCAGCATGTGGCTCCATGAGGGCACAGATACGCAGTATTTT
cdr3_aa: CASMWLHEGTDTQYF

v_call: TRBV28
clone_size: NA
j_call: TRBJ2-1
d_call: TRBD2
cdr3_nt: TGTGCCAGCAGTTACCTAGCGGGAGTGCGAAATGAGCAGTTCTTC
cdr3_aa: CASSYLAGVRNEQFF

v_call: TRBV4-2
clone_size: once
j_call: TRBJ2-3
d_call: TRBD2
cdr3_nt: TGTGTCAGCAGCATCCCTAGCGGGAGAGGCACAGATACGCAGTATTTT
cdr3_aa: CVSSIPSGRGTDTQYF

v_call: TRBV20-1
clone_size: few
j_call: TRBJ1-2
d_call: NA
cdr3_nt: TGCAGTGCTAGTTCCCTCACAGGGAGCTATGGCTACACCTTC
cdr3_aa: CSASSLTGSYGYTF

v_call: TRBV29-1
clone_size: many
j_call: TRBJ2-3
d_call: NA
cdr3_nt: TGCAGCGTTGAAAACTTTGGAGGCACAGATACGCAGTATTTT
cdr3_aa: CSVENFGGTDTQYF

v_call: TRBV20-1
clone_size: many
j_call: TRBJ2-3
d_call: NA
cdr3_nt: TGCAGTGCAGATAGGGGAGGCCGGAGAGATACGCAGTATTTT
cdr3_aa: CSADRGGRRDTQYF

v_call: TRBV9
clone_size: NA
j_call: TRBJ2-1
d_call: TRBD2
cdr3_nt: TGTGCCAGCAGCGTACTGGTAGCGGGAGACGATGAGCAGTTCTTC
cdr3_aa: CASSVLVAGDDEQFF

v_call: TRBV15
clone_size: NA
j_call: TRBJ1-1
d_call: NA
cdr3_nt: TGTGCCACCAGCAGAGCCCCCAGGGTATGGAGCACTGAAGCTTTCTTT
cdr3_aa: CATSRAPRVWSTEAFF

v_call: TRBV7-6
clone_size: NA
j_call: TRBJ1-1
d_call: NA
cdr3_nt: TGTGCCAGCAGCTTAGGCCAGGCAGGGGAAGCTTTCTTT
cdr3_aa: CASSLGQAGEAFF

v_call: TRBV4-1
clone_size: NA
j_call: TRBJ2-7
d_call: TRBD1
cdr3_nt: TGCGCCAGCAGCCAACATGTGGGGACAGACTACGAGCAGTACTTC
cdr3_aa: CASSQHVGTDYEQYF

v_call: TRBV20-1
clone_size: NA
j_call: TRBJ1-2
d_call: NA
cdr3_nt: TGCAGTGCTAGAGATCGGGGAAGGGGCCCGCGAGGGAATGGCTACACCTTC
cdr3_aa: CSARDRGRGPRGNGYTF

v_call: TRBV21-1
clone_size: NA
j_call: TRBJ2-3
d_call: NA
cdr3_nt: TGTGCCAGCAGCGGAGGACAGGGGACAGATACGCAGTATTTT
cdr3_aa: CASSGGQGTDTQYF

v_call: TRBV3-1
clone_size: NA
j_call: TRBJ2-7
d_call: NA
cdr3_nt: TGTGCCAGCAGCCAAAGGGTCACCTACGAGCAGTACTTC
cdr3_aa: CASSQRVTYEQYF

v_call: TRBV20-1
clone_size: many
j_call: TRBJ1-2
d_call: NA
cdr3_nt: TGCAGTGCTACCTCCTCGGGGGTTCCCACCTATGGCTACACCTTC
cdr3_aa: CSATSSGVPTYGYTF

v_call: TRBV29-1
clone_size: many
j_call: TRBJ2-3
d_call: TRBD2
cdr3_nt: TGCAGTGCTAGCGGGGGGTTCAGCACAGATACGCAGTATTTT
cdr3_aa: CSASGGFSTDTQYF

v_call: TRBV7-9
clone_size: few
j_call: TRBJ2-3
d_call: NA
cdr3_nt: TGTGCCAGCAGCTTAGGTTTGTCCCTACCGCAGTATTTT
cdr3_aa: CASSLGLSLPQYF

v_call: TRBV10-3
clone_size: many
j_call: TRBJ2-3
d_call: NA
cdr3_nt: TGTGCCATCTCTCTTGGCGGGGAGAGCACAGATACGCAGTATTTT
cdr3_aa: CAISLGGESTDTQYF

v_call: TRBV9
clone_size: many
j_call: TRBJ2-4
d_call: TRBD2
cdr3_nt: TGTGCCAGCAGCGCCTGGGGACTAGCGGAAAACATTCAGTACTTC
cdr3_aa: CASSAWGLAENIQYF

v_call: TRBV30
clone_size: NA
j_call: TRBJ2-1
d_call: NA
cdr3_nt: TGTGCCTGGAGTGTAACGGGACTGTACAATGAGCAGTTCTTC
cdr3_aa: CAWSVTGLYNEQFF

v_call: TRBV20-1
clone_size: NA
j_call: TRBJ2-7
d_call: NA
cdr3_nt: TGCAGTGCTCAAACGGCGGCAGGACCCACCTACGAGCAGTACTTC
cdr3_aa: CSAQTAAGPTYEQYF

v_call: TRBV20-1
clone_size: many
j_call: TRBJ2-5
d_call: NA
cdr3_nt: TGCAGTGCCATCGTGTACGGAGTTCTTCAAGAGACCCAGTACTTC
cdr3_aa: CSAIVYGVLQETQYF

v_call: TRBV20-1
clone_size: NA
j_call: TRBJ2-5
d_call: TRBD1
cdr3_nt: TGCAGTGCTAGAGAAGGGACAGCTAAAGAGACCCAGTACTTC
cdr3_aa: CSAREGTAKETQYF

v_call: TRBV10-3
clone_size: many
j_call: TRBJ2-4
d_call: NA
cdr3_nt: TGTGCCATCAGTGATGGGATATTTCAGTACTTC
cdr3_aa: CAISDGIFQYF

v_call: TRBV28
clone_size: few
j_call: TRBJ1-2
d_call: NA
cdr3_nt: TGTGCCAGCAGCTTTCCAGGGGCTGGCTACACCTTC
cdr3_aa: CASSFPGAGYTF